This entry is about one T cell receptor (beta chain). Its antigen is unknown. Library preparation for TCR beta used quantitative 5'-RACE with molecular barcodes. TCRdb called the 5' RACE reads again in MiXCR, with one record for every CDR3 protein. The sample comprises approximately 150,000 distinct CDR3 sequences, 9.5% to 10% of which are singletons, and about 14% rests with the top ten. The sample is drawn from a study of CD8 T cells in ankylosing spondylitis. General study points: In ankylosing spondylitis blood, a motif of 7 to 9 highly homologous TCR beta variants appeared characteristic. Disease-associated clones were CD8+ and fairly uncommon in peripheral blood.

CDR1 and CDR2 (germline): SGHTA, FQGNSA. The V gene lost 3 bases and the J gene lost 5 bases, with 23 bases spanning the gap. CDR3 length: 18 amino acids. The gene calls are TRBV7-2 and TRBJ2-1; the D gene is possibly TRBD2 (6 bases). The sequence derives from a female donor with ankylosing spondylitis or in good health (not recorded which). The sequencing input was blood, either unsorted or a sorted T cell fraction (not recorded which). CDR3 coding DNA: TGTGCCAGCAGCTTGGGGTATGCTGGTTTGCGGGACCACAATGAGCAGTTCTTC. It encodes CASSLGYAGLRDHNEQFF.